This TCR beta chain was identified during a study of CD8+CD57+ T cells in acquired aplastic anemia. Study context: DNA from sorted CD4+ and CD8+ cells averaged approximately 2.9 ug.

The use of genomic DNA as template underpinned the TCR beta VDJ and CDR3 profiling. TCRdb recomputed calls from the reads with MiXCR, one row per CDR3 protein. Here the sample spans about 160,000 distinct CDR3 sequences, approximately 44% being singletons. V lost 7 bases, J lost 5 bases, and 14 bases lay in between. The CDR3 extends over 13 amino acids. CDR1 and CDR2 (germline): WSHSY, SAAADI. This sequence was found in a human donor in good health. The sample comprised sorted CD4+, CD8+, or CD8+CD57+ T cells (not recorded which) from PBMCs. The genes are TRBV10-2 and TRBJ1-1; D possibly corresponds to TRBD1 (5 bases). This chain's CDR3 is CASKGQGGTEAFF. The CDR3 coding sequence is TGCGCCAGCAAGGGGCAGGGAGGAACTGAAGCTTTCTTT.